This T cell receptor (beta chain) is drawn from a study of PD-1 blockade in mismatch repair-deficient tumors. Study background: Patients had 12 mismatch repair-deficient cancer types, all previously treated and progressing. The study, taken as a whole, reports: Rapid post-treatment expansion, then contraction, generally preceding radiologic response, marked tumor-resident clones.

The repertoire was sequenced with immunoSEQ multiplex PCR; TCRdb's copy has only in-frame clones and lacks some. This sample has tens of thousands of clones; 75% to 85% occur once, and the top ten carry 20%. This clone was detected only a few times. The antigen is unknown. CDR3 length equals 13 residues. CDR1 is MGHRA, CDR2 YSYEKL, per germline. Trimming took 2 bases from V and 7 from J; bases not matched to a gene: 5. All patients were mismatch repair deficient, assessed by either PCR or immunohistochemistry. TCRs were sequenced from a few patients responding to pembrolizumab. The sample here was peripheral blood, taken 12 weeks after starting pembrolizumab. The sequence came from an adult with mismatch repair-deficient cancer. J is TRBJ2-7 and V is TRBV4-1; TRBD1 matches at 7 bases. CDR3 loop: CASSQFSTGEQYF. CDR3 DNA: TGCGCCAGCAGCCAATTCTCGACAGGGGAGCAGTACTTC.